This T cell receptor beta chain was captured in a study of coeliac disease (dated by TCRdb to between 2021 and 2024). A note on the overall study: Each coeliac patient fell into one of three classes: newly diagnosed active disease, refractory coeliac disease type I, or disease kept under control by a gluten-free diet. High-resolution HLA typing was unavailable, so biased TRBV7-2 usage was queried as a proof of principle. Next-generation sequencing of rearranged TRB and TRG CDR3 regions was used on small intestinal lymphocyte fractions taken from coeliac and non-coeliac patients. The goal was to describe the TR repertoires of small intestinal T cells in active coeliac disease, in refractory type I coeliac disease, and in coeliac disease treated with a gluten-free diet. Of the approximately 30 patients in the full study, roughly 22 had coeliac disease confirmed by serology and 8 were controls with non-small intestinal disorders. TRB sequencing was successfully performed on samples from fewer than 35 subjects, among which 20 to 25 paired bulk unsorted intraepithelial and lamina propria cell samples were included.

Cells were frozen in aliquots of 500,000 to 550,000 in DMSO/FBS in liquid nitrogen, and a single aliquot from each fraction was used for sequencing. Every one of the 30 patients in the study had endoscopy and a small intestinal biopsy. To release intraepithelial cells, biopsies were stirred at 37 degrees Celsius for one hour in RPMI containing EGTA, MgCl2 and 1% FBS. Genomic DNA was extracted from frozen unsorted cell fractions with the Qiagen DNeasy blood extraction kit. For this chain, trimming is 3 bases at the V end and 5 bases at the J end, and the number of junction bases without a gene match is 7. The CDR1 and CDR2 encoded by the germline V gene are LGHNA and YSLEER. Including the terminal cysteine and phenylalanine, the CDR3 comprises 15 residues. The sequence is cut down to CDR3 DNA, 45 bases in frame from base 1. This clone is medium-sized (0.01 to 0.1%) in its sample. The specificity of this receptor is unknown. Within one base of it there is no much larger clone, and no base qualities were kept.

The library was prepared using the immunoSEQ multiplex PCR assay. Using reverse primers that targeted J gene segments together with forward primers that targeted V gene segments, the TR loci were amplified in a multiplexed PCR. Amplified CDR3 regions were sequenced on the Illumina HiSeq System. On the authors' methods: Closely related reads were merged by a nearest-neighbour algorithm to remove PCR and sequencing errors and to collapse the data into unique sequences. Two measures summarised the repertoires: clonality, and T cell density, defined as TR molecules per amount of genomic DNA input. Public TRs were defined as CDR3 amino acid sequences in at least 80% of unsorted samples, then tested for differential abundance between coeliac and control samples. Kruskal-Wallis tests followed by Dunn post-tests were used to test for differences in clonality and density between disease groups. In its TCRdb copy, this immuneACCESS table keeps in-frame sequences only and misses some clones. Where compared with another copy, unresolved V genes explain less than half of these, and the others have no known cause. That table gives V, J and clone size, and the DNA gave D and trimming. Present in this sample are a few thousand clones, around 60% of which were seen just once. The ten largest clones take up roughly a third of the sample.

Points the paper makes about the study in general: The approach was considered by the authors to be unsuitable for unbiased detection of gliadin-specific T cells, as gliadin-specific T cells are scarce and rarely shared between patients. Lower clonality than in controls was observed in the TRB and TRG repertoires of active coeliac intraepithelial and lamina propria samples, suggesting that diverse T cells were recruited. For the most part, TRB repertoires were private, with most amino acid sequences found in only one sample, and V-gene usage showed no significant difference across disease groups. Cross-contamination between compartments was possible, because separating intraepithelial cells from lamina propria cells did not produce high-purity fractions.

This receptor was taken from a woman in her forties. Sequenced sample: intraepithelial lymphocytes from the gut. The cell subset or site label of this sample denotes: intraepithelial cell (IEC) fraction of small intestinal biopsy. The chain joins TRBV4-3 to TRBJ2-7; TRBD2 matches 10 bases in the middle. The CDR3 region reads CASSHLAGVRNEQYF. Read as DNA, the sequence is TGCGCCAGCAGCCATCTAGCGGGAGTAAGAAACGAGCAGTACTTC.